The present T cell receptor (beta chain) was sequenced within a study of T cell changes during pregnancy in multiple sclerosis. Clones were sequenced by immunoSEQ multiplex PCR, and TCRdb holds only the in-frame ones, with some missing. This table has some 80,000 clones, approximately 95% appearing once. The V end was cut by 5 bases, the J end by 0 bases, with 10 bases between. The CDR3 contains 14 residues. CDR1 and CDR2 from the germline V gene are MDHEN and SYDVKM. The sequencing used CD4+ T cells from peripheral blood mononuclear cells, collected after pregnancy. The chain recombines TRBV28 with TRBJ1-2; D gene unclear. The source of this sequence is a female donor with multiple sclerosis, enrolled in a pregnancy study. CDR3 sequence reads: CASSAVPSNYGYTF. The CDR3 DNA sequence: TGTGCCAGCAGTGCGGTTCCGTCTAACTATGGCTACACCTTC.